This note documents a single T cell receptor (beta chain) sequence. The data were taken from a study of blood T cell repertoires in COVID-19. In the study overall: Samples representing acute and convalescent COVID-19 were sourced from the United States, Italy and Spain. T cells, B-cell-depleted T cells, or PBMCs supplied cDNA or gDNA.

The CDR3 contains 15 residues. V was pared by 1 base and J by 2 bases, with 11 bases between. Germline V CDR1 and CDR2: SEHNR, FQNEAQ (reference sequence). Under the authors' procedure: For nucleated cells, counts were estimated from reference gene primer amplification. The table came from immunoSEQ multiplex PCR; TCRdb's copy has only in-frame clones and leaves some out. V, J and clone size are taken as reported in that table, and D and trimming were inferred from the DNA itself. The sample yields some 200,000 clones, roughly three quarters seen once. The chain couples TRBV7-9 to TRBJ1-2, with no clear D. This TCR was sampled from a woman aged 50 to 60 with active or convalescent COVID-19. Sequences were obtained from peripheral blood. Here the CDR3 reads CASSLGGPENYGYTF. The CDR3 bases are TGTGCCAGCAGCTTAGGCGGGCCGGAGAACTATGGCTACACCTTC.